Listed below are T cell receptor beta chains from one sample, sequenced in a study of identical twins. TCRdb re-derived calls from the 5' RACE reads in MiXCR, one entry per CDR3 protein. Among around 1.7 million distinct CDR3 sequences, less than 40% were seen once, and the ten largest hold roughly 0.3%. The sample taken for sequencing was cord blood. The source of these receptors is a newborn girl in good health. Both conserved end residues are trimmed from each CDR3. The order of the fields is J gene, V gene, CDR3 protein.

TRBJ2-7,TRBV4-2,ASSQDSRRTYEQY
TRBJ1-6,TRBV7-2,ASSLVRVPNSPLH
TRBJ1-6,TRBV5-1,ASSLYRDVHPPLH
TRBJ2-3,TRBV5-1,ASSLWVGLSTDTQY
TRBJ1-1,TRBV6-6,ASSYLGGGTEAF
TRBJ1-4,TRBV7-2,ASSLRSTANEKLF
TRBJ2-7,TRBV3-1,ASSQGLAGIEQY
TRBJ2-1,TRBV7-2,ASRLGGGIIEQF
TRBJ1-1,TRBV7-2,ASSYKTGSGTEAF
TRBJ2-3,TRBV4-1,ASSQDLAYSGRPTDTQY
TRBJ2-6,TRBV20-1,SYNSGANVLT
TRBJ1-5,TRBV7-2,ASSFQGALNQPQH
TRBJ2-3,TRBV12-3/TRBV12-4,ASSSGAPLYGQY
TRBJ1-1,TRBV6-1,ASSEVSGTNTEAF
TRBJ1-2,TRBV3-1,ASSQGQGNYGYT
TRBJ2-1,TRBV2,ASSESGGGWDEQF
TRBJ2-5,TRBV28,ASSYARGWETQY
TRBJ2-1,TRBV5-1,ASSLRLAGGQNEQF
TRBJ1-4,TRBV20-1,SALPVKGKGLF
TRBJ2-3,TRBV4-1,ASSQDGGYCTDTQY
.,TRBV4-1,ASSLRAGGGYEQY
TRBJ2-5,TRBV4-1,ASSQVAGVETQY
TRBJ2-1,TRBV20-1,SAEGQLVSYNEQF
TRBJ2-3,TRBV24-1,ATSDYDTQY
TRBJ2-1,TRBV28,AKGTSGRYGEQF
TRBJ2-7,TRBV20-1,SARHGGNTYEQY
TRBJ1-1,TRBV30,AWTPYRGSLNTEAF
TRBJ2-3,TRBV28,ASSDGTHRRDTQY
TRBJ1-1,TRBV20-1,SAMAAWVAF
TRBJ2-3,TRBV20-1,SARDLGGPGTDTQY
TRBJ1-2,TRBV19,ASSPVRGTTGNGYT
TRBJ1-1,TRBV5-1,ASSWGRDWNTEAF
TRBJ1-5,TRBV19,ASSPGPGSNQPQH
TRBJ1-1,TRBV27,ASSSNGRNTEAF
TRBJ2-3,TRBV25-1,ASSEYQGGDTQY
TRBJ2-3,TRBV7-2,ASSLVNLAGTDTQY
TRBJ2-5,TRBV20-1,SARGTSGSMWEQY
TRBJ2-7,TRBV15,ATSRGADRTYEQY
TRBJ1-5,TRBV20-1,SARRRGGNQPQH
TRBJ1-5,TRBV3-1,ASSQDGASNQPQH
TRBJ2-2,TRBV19,ATVGQGNGELF
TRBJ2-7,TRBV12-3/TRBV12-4,ASSHHVYEQY
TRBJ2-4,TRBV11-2,ASSLENPGGPFRNIQY
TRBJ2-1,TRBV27,ASSPRLAGGKEQF
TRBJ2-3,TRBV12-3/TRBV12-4,ASSPHGVGTDTQY
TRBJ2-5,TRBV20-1,SGWTKETQY
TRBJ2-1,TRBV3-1,ASSQVRILTSGNYNEQF
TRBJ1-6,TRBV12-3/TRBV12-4,ASVLGGWSYNSPLH
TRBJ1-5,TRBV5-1,ASTGTGVDQPRH
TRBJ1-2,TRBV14,ASSPGTVTSGGYT
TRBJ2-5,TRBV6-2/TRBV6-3,ASSYLRSQETQY
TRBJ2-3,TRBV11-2,ASSPAQRPLTDTQY
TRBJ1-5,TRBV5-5,ASSLYGTGRYSNQPQH
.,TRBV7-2,ASSSHLYEQY
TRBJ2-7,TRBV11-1,ASSPIPPSGGRYEQY
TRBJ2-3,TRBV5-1,ASSSPTGPSTDTQY
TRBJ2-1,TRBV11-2,ASSSEIPNEQF